The rows below give T cell receptor beta chains drawn from one sample of a study of a mutant IDH1 vaccine in newly diagnosed glioma. Their antigens are not known. Data came from immunoSEQ multiplex PCR; TCRdb stores just in-frame clones and leaves some out. The data show 30,000 to 35,000 clones, roughly nine tenths seen once. Material: PBMCs, obtained from a glioma patient whose treatment included an IDH1 peptide vaccine. These TCRs come from a man in his forties or fifties with glioma. Each CDR3 is given without its conserved first and last residue.

TRBV29-1	TRBJ2-3	SVEDSTDTQY
TRBV27	TRBJ2-2	ASSRQWTGELF
TRBV5-6	TRBJ2-5	ASSLSGLGGEYQETQY
TRBV29-1	TRBJ2-7	SVGRGAQAYEQY
TRBV6-6	TRBJ2-2	ASSAGGTGELF
TRBV15	TRBJ2-5	ATSRGLAGETQY
TRBV18	TRBJ1-2	ASSPYPANIYGYT
TRBV6-5	TRBJ1-6	ASSQEGNNSPLH
TRBV18	TRBJ1-5	ASSPDLSNQPQH
TRBV4-2	TRBJ2-5	ASSPGTSEETQY
TRBV4-2	TRBJ2-2	ASSQDRWGGAGELF
TRBV19	TRBJ2-1	ASSTTGGSYNEQF
TRBV2	TRBJ2-3	ASKRADTQY
TRBV9	TRBJ2-1	ASSVDQFYNEQF
TRBV6-1	TRBJ2-7	ASRTGTGPYEQY
TRBV7-2	TRBJ1-2	ASSFPTGGLDYGYT
TRBV30	TRBJ1-1	AWGRLTALNTEAF
TRBV2	TRBJ1-5	ASTGIYSNQPQH
TRBV11-2	TRBJ2-5	ASSLVVLGTQY
TRBV4-3	TRBJ1-2	ASSRSGQGYGYT
TRBV5-6	TRBJ2-1	ASSLEGQGSYNEQF
TRBV4-1	TRBJ2-1	ASSQSLAGLFYEQF
TRBV15	TRBJ1-4	ATSTPGQGKKLF
TRBV19	TRBJ2-7	ASSIGKNNEQY
TRBV19	TRBJ2-3	ASSGGQGFADTQY
TRBV19	TRBJ1-3	ASSQTVTGNTIY
TRBV2	TRBJ2-1	ASKAGVGASEQF
TRBV14	TRBJ2-3	ASSQEGGLDTQY
TRBV5-1	TRBJ2-1	ASTPGEGTYNEQF
TRBV5-1	TRBJ1-5	ASSRTGVDNQPQH
TRBV4-1	TRBJ2-1	ASSQTSLGDEQF
TRBV4-2	TRBJ2-1	ASSQIGQGRRRF
TRBV28	TRBJ2-7	ASSLGGTSYEQY
TRBV18	TRBJ2-1	ASSPGPVREQF
TRBV2	TRBJ2-7	ASSEGFYEQY
TRBV4-3	TRBJ2-5	ASSQDRVQYQETQY
TRBV28	TRBJ2-2	ASSPPGTGNTGELF
TRBV7-2	.	ASRGDYLGLSSYEQY
TRBV7-2	.	ASSLVAAVHEQY
TRBV10-2	TRBJ2-7	ASSESGTGTYEQY
TRBV6-5	TRBJ1-5	ASRDGQSQPQH
TRBV5-1	TRBJ1-5	ASSLEGQGNQPQH
TRBV4-1	TRBJ2-2	ASSQEGTGLNTGELF